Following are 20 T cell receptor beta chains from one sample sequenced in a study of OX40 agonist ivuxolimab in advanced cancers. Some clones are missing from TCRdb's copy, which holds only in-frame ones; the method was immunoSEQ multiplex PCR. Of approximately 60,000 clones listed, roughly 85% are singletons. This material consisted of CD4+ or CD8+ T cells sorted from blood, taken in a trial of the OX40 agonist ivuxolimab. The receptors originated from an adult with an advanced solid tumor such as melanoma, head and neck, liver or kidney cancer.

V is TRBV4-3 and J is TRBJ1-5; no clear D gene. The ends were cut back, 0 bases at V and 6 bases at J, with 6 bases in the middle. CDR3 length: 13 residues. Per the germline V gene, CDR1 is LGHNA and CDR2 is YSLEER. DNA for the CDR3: TGCGCCAGCAGCCAAGATAATGGTCAGCCCCAGCATTTT. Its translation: CASSQDNGQPQHF.

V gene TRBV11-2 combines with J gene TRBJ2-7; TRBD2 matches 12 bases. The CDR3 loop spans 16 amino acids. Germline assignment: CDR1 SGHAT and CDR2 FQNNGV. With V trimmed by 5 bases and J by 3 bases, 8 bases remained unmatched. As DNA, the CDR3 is TGTGCCAGCAGCACTTTATTGGGACTAGCGGGCTACGAGCAGTACTTC. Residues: CASSTLLGLAGYEQYF. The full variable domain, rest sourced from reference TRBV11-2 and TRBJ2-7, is EAGVAQSPRYKIIEKRQSVAFWCNPISGHATLYWYQQILGQGPKLLIQFQNNGVVDDSQLPKDRFSAERLKGVDSTLKIQPAKLEDSAVYLCASSTLLGLAGYEQYFGPGTRLTVT.

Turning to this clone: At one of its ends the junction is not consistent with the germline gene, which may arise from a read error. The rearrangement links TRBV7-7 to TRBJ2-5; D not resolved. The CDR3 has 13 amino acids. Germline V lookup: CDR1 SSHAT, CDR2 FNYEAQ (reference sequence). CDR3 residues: CASSLAPVETQYF. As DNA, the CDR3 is TGTGCTAGCAGCTTAGCACCCGTGGAGACCCAGTACTTC. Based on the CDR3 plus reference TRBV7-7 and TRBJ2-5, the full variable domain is GAGVSQSPRYKVTKRGQDVTLRCDPISSHATLYWYQQALGQGPEFLTYFNYEAQPDKSGLPSDRFSAERPEGSISTLTIQRTEQRDSAMYRCASSLAPVETQYFGPGTRLLVL.

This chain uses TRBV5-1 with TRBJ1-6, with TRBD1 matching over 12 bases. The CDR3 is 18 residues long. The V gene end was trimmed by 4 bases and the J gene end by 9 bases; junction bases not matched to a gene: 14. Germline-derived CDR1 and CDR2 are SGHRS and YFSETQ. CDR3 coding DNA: TGCGCCAGCAGCACCACGTCCGGGACAGGGGGCTCTAGTTCACCCCTCCACTTT. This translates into CASSTTSGTGGSSSPLHF.

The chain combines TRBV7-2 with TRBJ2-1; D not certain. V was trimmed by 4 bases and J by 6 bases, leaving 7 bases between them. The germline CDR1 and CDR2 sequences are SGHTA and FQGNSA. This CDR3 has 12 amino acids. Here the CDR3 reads CASSSVSNEQFF. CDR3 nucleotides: TGTGCCAGCAGCTCTGTCTCCAATGAGCAGTTCTTC. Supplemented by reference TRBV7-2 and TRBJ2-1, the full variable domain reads GAGVSQSPSNKVTEKGKDVELRCDPISGHTALYWYRQSLGQGLEFLIYFQGNSAPDKSGLPSDRFSAERTGGSVSTLTIQRTQQEDSAVYLCASSSVSNEQFFGPGTRLTVL.

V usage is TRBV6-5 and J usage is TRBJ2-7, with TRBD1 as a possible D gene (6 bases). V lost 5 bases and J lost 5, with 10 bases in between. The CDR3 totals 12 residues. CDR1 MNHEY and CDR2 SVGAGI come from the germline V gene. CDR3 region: CASSQYRDEQYF. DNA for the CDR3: TGTGCCAGCAGTCAATACAGGGACGAGCAGTACTTC.

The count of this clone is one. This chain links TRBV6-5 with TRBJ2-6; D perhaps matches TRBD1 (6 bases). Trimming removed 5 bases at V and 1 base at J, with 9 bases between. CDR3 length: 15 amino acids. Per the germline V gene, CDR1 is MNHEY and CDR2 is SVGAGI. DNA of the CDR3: TGTGCCAGCAGTCGACAGGCGTCTGGGGCCAACGTCCTGACTTTC. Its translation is CASSRQASGANVLTF.

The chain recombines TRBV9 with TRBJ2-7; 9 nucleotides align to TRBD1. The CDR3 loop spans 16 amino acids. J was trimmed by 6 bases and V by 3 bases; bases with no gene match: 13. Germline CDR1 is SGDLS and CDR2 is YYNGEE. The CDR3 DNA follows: TGTGCCAGCAGCGAGGGGGTGGGACAGGGCTTTTCCGAGCAGTACTTC. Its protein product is CASSEGVGQGFSEQYF.

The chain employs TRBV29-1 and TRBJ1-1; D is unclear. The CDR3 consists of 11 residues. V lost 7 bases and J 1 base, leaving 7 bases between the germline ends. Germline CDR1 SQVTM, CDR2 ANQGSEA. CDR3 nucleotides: TGCAGCGGTCTTGAGAACACTGAAGCTTTCTTT. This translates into CSGLENTEAFF.

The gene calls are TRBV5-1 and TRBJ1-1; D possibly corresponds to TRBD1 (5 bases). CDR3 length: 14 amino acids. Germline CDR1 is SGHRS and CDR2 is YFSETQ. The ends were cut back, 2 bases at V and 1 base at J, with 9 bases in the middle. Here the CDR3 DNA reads TGCGCCAGCAGCTTATTGGGGACGAACACTGAAGCTTTCTTT. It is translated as CASSLLGTNTEAFF.

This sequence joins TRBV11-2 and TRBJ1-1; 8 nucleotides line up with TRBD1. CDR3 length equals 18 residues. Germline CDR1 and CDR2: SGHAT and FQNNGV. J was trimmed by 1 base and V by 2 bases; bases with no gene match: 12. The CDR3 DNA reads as TGTGCCAGCAGCTTAACAGGGACAGGACCTATGAGGAACACTGAAGCTTTCTTT. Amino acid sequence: CASSLTGTGPMRNTEAFF.

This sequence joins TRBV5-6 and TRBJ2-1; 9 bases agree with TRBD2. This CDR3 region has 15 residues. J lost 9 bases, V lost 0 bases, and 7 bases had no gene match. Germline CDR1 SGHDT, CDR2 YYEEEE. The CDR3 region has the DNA TGTGCCAGCAGCTTGGCGTTAGCGGGAGTCGGTGAGCAGTTCTTC. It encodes CASSLALAGVGEQFF.

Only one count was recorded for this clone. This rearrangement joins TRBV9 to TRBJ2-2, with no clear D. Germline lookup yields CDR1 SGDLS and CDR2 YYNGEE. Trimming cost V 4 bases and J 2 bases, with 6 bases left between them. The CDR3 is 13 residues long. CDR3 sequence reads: CASSSFNTGELFF. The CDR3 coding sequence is TGTGCCAGCAGCTCCTTTAACACCGGGGAGCTGTTTTTT.

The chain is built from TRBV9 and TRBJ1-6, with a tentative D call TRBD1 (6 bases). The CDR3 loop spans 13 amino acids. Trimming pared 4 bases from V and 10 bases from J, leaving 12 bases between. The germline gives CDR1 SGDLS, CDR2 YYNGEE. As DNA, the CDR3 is TGTGCCAGCAGCCCGGACAGTGAGTCACCCCTCCACTTT. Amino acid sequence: CASSPDSESPLHF. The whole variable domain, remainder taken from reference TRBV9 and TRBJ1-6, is DSGVTQTPKHLITATGQRVTLRCSPRSGDLSVYWYQQSLDQGLQFLIQYYNGEERAKGNILERFSAQQFPDLHSELNLSSLELGDSALYFCASSPDSESPLHFGNGTRLTVT.

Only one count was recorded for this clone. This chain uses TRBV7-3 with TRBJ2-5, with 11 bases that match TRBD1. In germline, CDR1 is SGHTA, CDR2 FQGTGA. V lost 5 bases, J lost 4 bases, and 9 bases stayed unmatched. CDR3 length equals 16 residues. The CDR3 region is CASSITGTGGIETQYF. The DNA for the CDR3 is TGTGCCAGCAGCATCACCGGGACAGGGGGGATAGAGACCCAGTACTTC.

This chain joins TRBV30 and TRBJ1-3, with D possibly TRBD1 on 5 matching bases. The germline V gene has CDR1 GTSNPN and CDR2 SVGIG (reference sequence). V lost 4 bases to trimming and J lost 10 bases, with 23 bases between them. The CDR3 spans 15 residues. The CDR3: CAWIRSGLPERTIYF. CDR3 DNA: TGTGCCTGGATTAGATCGGGACTCCCTGAACGGACCATATATTTT.

The CDR3 protein is CAWSVGRANYGYTF. Here the CDR3 DNA reads TGTGCCTGGAGTGTCGGACGAGCTAACTATGGCTACACCTTC. This sequence joins TRBV30 and TRBJ1-2; no firm D call. V shed 0 bases and J shed 0 bases, with 8 bases lying between them. Germline assignment: CDR1 GTSNPN and CDR2 SVGIG (reference sequence). The CDR3 extends over 14 amino acids.

CDR3 sequence reads: CASSIERATNEKLFF. In nucleotides, the CDR3 is TGTGCCAGTAGTATCGAGAGGGCAACTAATGAAAAACTGTTTTTT. V usage is TRBV19 and J usage is TRBJ1-4; D ambiguous. Germline CDR1 and CDR2: LNHDA and SQIVND (reference sequence). Trimming took off 3 bases at V and 0 bases at J, with 8 bases between the two ends. The CDR3 spans 15 residues.

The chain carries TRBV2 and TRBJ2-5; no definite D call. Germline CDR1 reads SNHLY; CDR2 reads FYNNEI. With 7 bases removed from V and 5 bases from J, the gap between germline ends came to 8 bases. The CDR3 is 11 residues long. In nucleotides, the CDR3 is TGTGCCAGCAACTCGTGGGAGACCCAGTACTTC. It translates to CASNSWETQYF. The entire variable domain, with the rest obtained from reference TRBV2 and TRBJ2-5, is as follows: EPEVTQTPSHQVTQMGQEVILRCVPISNHLYFYWYRQILGQKVEFLVSFYNNEISEKSEIFDDQFSVERPDGSNFTLKIRSTKLEDSAMYFCASNSWETQYFGPGTRLLVL.

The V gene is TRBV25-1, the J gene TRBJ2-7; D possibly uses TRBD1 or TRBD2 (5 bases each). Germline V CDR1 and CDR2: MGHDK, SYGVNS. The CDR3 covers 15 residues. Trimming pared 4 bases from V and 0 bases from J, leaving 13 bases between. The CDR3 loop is CASSGAGTFSYEQYF. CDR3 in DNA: TGTGCCAGCAGTGGGGCAGGGACGTTCTCCTACGAGCAGTACTTC.